The text below deals with one TCR beta chain. As processed by the authors: Amplified reference gene primers provided the basis for estimating nucleated cell counts. The protocol was immunoSEQ multiplex PCR, while the TCRdb copy is restricted to in-frame clones and leaves out a portion. The V and J calls and clone size come from that table; D and trimming were worked out from the DNA. This sample yields about 230,000 clones, of which approximately 86% are seen a single time; 1.3% belongs to the top ten. These data come from a study of blood T cell repertoires in COVID-19. Overall study: Acute and convalescent COVID-19 samples came from the United States, Italy and Spain.

A Seattle source enrolled patients during active infection and followed them longitudinally. This CDR3 has 15 residues. V dropped 2 bases and J dropped 5; count of bases not matched to a gene: 3. Germline loops: CDR1 KGHDR, CDR2 SFDVKD. Sequencing used peripheral blood. The TCR sequence derives from a woman under 40 with COVID-19, enrolled during active disease. The rearrangement uses TRBV24-1 and TRBJ2-1, with 9 bases aligning to TRBD2. In DNA, the CDR3 is TGTGCCACCAGTGATTCGGCTAGCGGGGACAATGAGCAGTTCTTC. Protein product: CATSDSASGDNEQFF.